The next 20 T cell receptor beta chains were all read from a single sample in a study of long-term antiretroviral therapy in people with HIV. This was the immunoSEQ v3.0 assay at survey level. Clones were sequenced by immunoSEQ multiplex PCR, and TCRdb holds only the in-frame ones, with some missing. Of around 26,000 clones listed, 76% were seen once; the top ten hold 10% to 12%. The sample consisted of unsorted PBMCs, taken 1.1 years before starting antiretroviral therapy. These receptor sequences come from a woman between 40 and 50 years old with HIV.

The table lists this clone with a count of one. The J gene is TRBJ1-1, the V gene TRBV10-3; the match to TRBD1 covers 7 bases. In germline, CDR1 is ENHRY, CDR2 SYGVKD. The CDR3 loop spans 12 amino acids. The junction had 0 bases not matched to a gene; V was cut back by 0 bases and J by 8 bases. DNA of the CDR3: TGTGCCATCAGTGAGTCGGACAGGGAAGCTTTCTTT. Its protein is CAISESDREAFF.

The gene calls are TRBV6-5 and TRBJ2-7; TRBD1 aligns across 8 bases. V lost 8 bases, J lost 5 bases, and 8 bases stayed unmatched. This CDR3 spans 13 amino acids. Germline CDR1 is MNHEY and CDR2 is SVGAGI. This CDR3 reads CASGQGRGHEQYF. The DNA for the CDR3 is TGTGCCAGCGGACAGGGAAGGGGCCACGAGCAGTACTTC.

V usage is TRBV5-1 and J usage is TRBJ2-5, with D perhaps TRBD1 (6 bases). Germline values: CDR1 SGHRS, CDR2 YFSETQ. The CDR3 has 14 residues. V dropped 4 bases and J dropped 2 bases, with 12 bases sitting between them. The CDR3 DNA is TGCGCCAGCAGCCAGGACAGTTTTCAAGAGACCCAGTACTTC. Encoded protein: CASSQDSFQETQYF.

V gene TRBV18 combines with J gene TRBJ2-1; tentative D call: TRBD2 (6 bases). Germline CDR1 is KGHSH and CDR2 is LQKENI. V gave up 3 bases and J gave up 2 bases, with 11 bases separating them. This CDR3 contains 15 residues. The CDR3 region is CASSPIADTYNEQFF. CDR3 nucleotides: TGTGCCAGCTCACCCATAGCGGATACCTACAATGAGCAGTTCTTC.

This chain joins TRBV30 and TRBJ2-3, with D perhaps TRBD2 (7 bases). The CDR3 is 15 amino acids. The germline gives CDR1 GTSNPN, CDR2 SVGIG (reference sequence). Deletions cut 1 base from V and 2 bases from J, with 13 bases between. This CDR3 reads CAWSEVGGLTDTQYF. The CDR3 bases are TGTGCCTGGAGTGAAGTGGGGGGGCTCACAGATACGCAGTATTTT.

The rearrangement uses TRBV27 and TRBJ1-1; possible D gene TRBD1, 6 bases. This CDR3 region has 15 residues. The germline CDR1 and CDR2 sequences are MNHEY and SMNVEV (reference sequence). V was cut by 6 bases and J by 1 base, with 15 bases left in between. The CDR3 DNA reads as TGTGCCAGCAGCCGTTGGGGGGCTGGGAACACTGAAGCTTTCTTT. Protein sequence: CASSRWGAGNTEAFF.

The V and J genes are TRBV11-3 and TRBJ2-3; 10 bases map to TRBD2. The CDR3 extends over 16 amino acids. V gave up 5 bases and J gave up 1 base; unmatched junction bases: 6. Germline V gene lookup returns CDR1 SGHNT and CDR2 YENEEA. The CDR3 is CASSQRTSGRTDTQYF. In DNA form, the CDR3 reads TGTGCCAGCAGCCAACGGACTAGCGGACGCACAGATACGCAGTATTTT.

The J gene is TRBJ1-1, the V gene TRBV29-1, with D tentatively TRBD1 (5 bases). Germline CDR1 SQVTM, CDR2 ANQGSEA. The V and J ends lost 3 bases and 4 bases respectively, with 12 bases between them. The CDR3 is 13 residues long. The CDR3 nucleotides are TGCAGCGTTGACGCTTGGGGGTCCACTGAAGCTTTCTTT. Translated: CSVDAWGSTEAFF.

V usage is TRBV6-5 and J usage is TRBJ2-7; 11 nucleotides match TRBD2. CDR1 and CDR2 from the germline V gene are MNHEY and SVGAGI. With V trimmed by 6 bases and J by 5 bases, 6 bases remained unmatched. The CDR3 sequence is 14 residues long. The CDR3 DNA follows: TGTGCCAGCAGCATTAGCGGGAGGGGGAACGAGCAGTACTTC. The encoded protein is CASSISGRGNEQYF.

The rearrangement links TRBV11-2 to TRBJ2-7; TRBD2 aligns across 8 bases. CDR3 length: 18 amino acids. With V trimmed by 1 base and J by 0 bases, 11 bases remained unmatched. Per the germline V gene, CDR1 is SGHAT and CDR2 is FQNNGV. DNA for the CDR3: TGTGCCAGCAGCTTAGTAAACGGGGGGGGCTGGGGCTCCTACGAGCAGTACTTC. Protein sequence: CASSLVNGGGWGSYEQYF.

The rearrangement joins TRBV2 to TRBJ2-1, with D possibly TRBD1 on 5 matching bases. V was cut by 5 bases and J by 7 bases, with 12 bases left in between. The CDR3 has 13 amino acids. The germline V gene encodes CDR1 SNHLY and CDR2 FYNNEI. The CDR3 nucleotides are TGTGCCAGCAGTAATTCAGGGCGGAATGAGCAGTTCTTC. This encodes CASSNSGRNEQFF.

The CDR3 loop reads CASSGRGWTEAFF. The CDR3 DNA follows: TGTGCCAGCAGCGGCAGGGGGTGGACTGAAGCTTTCTTT. The V call is TRBV5-6, the J call TRBJ1-1, with 7 bases aligning to TRBD1. This CDR3 spans 13 amino acids. Germline V gene data show CDR1 as SGHDT and CDR2 as YYEEEE. The trim removed 4 bases at V and 5 bases at J, leaving 5 bases unmatched.

This clone was observed once. V is TRBV10-1 and J is TRBJ2-3; D may be TRBD2 (6 bases). V gave up 0 bases and J gave up 5 bases, with 15 bases separating them. Looked up from germline, CDR1 is WNHNN and CDR2 is SYGVQD (reference sequence). The CDR3 has 16 residues. The CDR3 region has the DNA TGCGCCAGCAGTGAGTCGTCGGTGGGGGGTGAAGATACGCAGTATTTT. Encoded protein: CASSESSVGGEDTQYF.

V and J are TRBV6-1 and TRBJ1-5; D not certain. V shed 7 bases and J shed 8 bases, with 18 bases lying between them. Germline values: CDR1 MNHNS, CDR2 SASEGT. The length of the CDR3 is 14 residues. CDR3 amino acids: CASKYRPPSEPQHF. CDR3 sequence (DNA): TGTGCCAGCAAATATAGGCCGCCAAGCGAGCCCCAGCATTTT.

The chain employs TRBV19 and TRBJ2-7; the match to TRBD1 covers 7 bases. Germline CDR1 is LNHDA and CDR2 is SQIVND (reference sequence). V lost 3 bases to trimming and J lost 2 bases; unmatched junction nucleotides: 10. The CDR3 loop spans 16 amino acids. The CDR3: CASSMMGQNPPYEQYF. CDR3 sequence (DNA): TGTGCCAGTAGTATGATGGGACAGAACCCCCCCTACGAGCAGTACTTC.

This clone turned up a few times. This chain connects TRBV10-3 to TRBJ1-5; TRBD1 might be the D (5 bases). V was pared by 2 bases and J by 3 bases, with 11 bases between. Looked up from germline, CDR1 is ENHRY and CDR2 is SYGVKD. The CDR3 has 15 amino acids. The CDR3 DNA is TGTGCCATCAGTGAGCCAGGACACAACAATCAGCCCCAGCATTTT. This gives the protein CAISEPGHNNQPQHF.

The rearrangement joins TRBV29-1 to TRBJ2-1, with 7 bases lining up with TRBD2. This CDR3 contains 14 residues. Germline CDR1 reads SQVTM; CDR2 reads ANQGSEA. V lost 5 bases to trimming and J lost 5 bases; unmatched junction nucleotides: 9. CDR3: CSVPAGFRDNEQFF. DNA for the CDR3: TGCAGCGTTCCAGCGGGATTCCGGGACAATGAGCAGTTCTTC.

CDR3: CASSYRGGRRYGYTF. The CDR3 nucleotides read TGTGCCAGCAGTTACCGGGGGGGCAGACGATATGGCTACACCTTC. The chain links TRBV6-5 to TRBJ1-2, with D maybe TRBD1 (6 bases). The CDR3 sequence is 15 residues long. The V gene's germline CDR1 is MNHEY and CDR2 SVGAGI. V lost 2 bases and J lost 5, with 15 bases in between.

The chain links TRBV6-1 to TRBJ2-7; no reliable D call. Looked up from germline, CDR1 is MNHNS and CDR2 is SASEGT. This CDR3 contains 12 residues. Deletions cut 4 bases from V and 3 bases from J, with 7 bases between. The CDR3 loop reads CASSADLYEQYF. As DNA, the CDR3 is TGTGCCAGCAGTGCGGACCTCTACGAGCAGTACTTC.

The genes are TRBV10-2 and TRBJ1-5; D is perhaps TRBD1 (6 bases). Trimming shortened V by 4 bases and J by 11 bases, and 9 bases separated the two germline ends. Per germline, CDR1 WSHSY and CDR2 SAAADI. The CDR3 runs 11 residues. CDR3 sequence (DNA): TGCGCCAGCAGTGGGGGGCTGGCCCAGCATTTT. Its translation is CASSGGLAQHF.